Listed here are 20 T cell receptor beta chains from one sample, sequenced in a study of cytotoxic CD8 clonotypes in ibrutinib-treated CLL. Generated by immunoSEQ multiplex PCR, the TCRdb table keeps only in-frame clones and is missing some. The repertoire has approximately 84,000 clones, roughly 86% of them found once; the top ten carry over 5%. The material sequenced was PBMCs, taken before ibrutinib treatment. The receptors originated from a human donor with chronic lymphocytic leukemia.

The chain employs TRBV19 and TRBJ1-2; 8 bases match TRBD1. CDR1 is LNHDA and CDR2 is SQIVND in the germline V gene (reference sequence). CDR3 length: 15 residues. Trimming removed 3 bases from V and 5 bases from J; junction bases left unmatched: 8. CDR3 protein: CASSIPGGGPYGYTF. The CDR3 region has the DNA TGTGCCAGTAGTATCCCAGGGGGCGGACCATATGGCTACACCTTC.

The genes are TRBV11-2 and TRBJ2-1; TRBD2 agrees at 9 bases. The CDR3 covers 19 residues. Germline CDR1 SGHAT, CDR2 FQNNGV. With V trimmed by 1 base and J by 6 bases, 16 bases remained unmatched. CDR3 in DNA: TGTGCCAGCAGCTTAGGTGTGGGGGCGGGAGGGCCGATTGGCAATGAGCAGTTCTTC. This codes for CASSLGVGAGGPIGNEQFF.

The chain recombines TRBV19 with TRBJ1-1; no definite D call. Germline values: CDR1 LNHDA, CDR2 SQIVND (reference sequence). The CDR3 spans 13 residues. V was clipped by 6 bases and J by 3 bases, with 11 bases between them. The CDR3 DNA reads TGTGCCAGTAGGCAAGACGGAGACACTGAAGCTTTCTTT. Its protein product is CASRQDGDTEAFF.

This CDR3 reads CASSSGTTGGSYTF. CDR3 DNA sequence: TGTGCCAGCAGCTCGGGGACAACGGGAGGGAGCTACACCTTC. This rearrangement joins TRBV5-8 to TRBJ1-2; TRBD1 might be the D (6 bases). CDR3 length: 14 amino acids. The germline CDR1 and CDR2 sequences are SGHTS and YDEGEE. V lost 3 bases to trimming and J lost 9 bases, with 18 bases between them.

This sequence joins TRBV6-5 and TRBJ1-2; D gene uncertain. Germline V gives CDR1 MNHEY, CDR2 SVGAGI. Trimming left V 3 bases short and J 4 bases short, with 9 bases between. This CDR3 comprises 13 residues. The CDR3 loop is CASSYNRIYGYTF. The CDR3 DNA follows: TGTGCCAGCAGTTATAACAGAATCTATGGCTACACCTTC.

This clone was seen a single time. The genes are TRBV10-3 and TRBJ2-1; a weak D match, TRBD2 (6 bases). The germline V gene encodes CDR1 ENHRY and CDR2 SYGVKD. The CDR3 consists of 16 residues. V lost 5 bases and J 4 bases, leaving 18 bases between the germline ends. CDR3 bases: TGTGCCATCAGTTCTGAAACTAGCTCCATATACAATGAGCAGTTCTTC. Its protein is CAISSETSSIYNEQFF.

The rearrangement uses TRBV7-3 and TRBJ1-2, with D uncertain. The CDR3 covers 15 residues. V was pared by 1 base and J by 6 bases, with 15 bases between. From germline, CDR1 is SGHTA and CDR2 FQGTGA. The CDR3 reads CASSLNVGSLNGYTF. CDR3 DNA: TGTGCCAGCAGCTTAAATGTGGGTTCGCTAAATGGCTACACCTTC.

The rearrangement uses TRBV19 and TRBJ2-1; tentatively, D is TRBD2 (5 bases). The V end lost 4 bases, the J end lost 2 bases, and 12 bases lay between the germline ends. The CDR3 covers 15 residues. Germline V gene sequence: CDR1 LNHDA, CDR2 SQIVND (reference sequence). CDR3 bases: TGTGCCAGTAGTACCAGCGGTGCCGCCTACAATGAGCAGTTCTTC. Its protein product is CASSTSGAAYNEQFF.

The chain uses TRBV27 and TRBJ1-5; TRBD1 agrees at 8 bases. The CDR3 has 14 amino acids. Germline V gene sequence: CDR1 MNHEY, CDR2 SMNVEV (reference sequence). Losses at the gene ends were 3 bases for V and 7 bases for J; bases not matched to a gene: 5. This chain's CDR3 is CASSLSGGWQPQHF. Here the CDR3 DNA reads TGTGCCAGCAGTTTGTCAGGGGGCTGGCAGCCCCAGCATTTT.

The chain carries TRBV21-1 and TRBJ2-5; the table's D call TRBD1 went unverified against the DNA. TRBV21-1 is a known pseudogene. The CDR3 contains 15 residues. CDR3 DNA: TGTGCCAGCATCCGCGACAGGTTCGGGCGAGAGACCCAGTACTTC. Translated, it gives CASIRDRFGRETQYF.

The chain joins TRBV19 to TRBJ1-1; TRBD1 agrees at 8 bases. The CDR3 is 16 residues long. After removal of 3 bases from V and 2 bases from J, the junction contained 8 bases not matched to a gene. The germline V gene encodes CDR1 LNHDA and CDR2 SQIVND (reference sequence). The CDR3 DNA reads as TGTGCCAGTAGTATCCTCGTGGGACAGGAAAACACTGAAGCTTTCTTT. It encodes CASSILVGQENTEAFF.

The CDR3 coding sequence is TGTGCCAGCAGTTTATCACAATCGGGACTAGTATCGGAGCACCAGTACTTC. It encodes CASSLSQSGLVSEHQYF. The chain employs TRBV27 and TRBJ2-5; 8 bases map to TRBD2. V gave up 0 bases and J gave up 10 bases; unmatched junction bases: 16. Germline values: CDR1 MNHEY, CDR2 SMNVEV (reference sequence). This CDR3 has 17 amino acids.

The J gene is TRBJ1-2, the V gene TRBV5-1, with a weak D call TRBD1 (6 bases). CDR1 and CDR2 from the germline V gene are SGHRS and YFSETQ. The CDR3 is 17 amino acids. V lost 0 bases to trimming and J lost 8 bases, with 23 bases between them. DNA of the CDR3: TGCGCCAGCAGCTTGGGGACAGTCGGATCGGGAGCGGGGGGCTACACCTTC. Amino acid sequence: CASSLGTVGSGAGGYTF.

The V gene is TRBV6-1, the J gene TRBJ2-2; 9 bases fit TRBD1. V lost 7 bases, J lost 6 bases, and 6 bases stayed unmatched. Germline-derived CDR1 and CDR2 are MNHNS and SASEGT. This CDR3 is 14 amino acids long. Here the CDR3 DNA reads TGTGCCAGCAACCTACAGGGGGCGGCCGGGGAGCTGTTTTTT. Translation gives CASNLQGAAGELFF.

The CDR3 is CASSLSGYSNQPQHF. CDR3 nucleotides: TGTGCCAGCAGTTTATCAGGGTATAGCAATCAGCCCCAGCATTTT. This chain uses TRBV27 with TRBJ1-5; D not resolved. This CDR3 spans 15 amino acids. Trimming stripped 0 bases from V and 0 bases from J, with 6 bases between. Germline CDR1 is MNHEY and CDR2 is SMNVEV (reference sequence).

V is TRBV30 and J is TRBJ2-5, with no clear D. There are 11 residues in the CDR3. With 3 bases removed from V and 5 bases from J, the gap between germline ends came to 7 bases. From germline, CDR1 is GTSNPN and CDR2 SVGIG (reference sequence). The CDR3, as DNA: TGTGCCTGGAGCCTCGAGGAGACCCAGTACTTC. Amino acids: CAWSLEETQYF.

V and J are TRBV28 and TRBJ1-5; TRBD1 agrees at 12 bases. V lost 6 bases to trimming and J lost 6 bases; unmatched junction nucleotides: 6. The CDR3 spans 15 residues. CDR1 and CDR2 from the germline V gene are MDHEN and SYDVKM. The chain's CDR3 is CASSTGTGGVQPQHF. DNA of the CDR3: TGTGCCAGCAGCACCGGGACAGGGGGCGTTCAGCCCCAGCATTTT.

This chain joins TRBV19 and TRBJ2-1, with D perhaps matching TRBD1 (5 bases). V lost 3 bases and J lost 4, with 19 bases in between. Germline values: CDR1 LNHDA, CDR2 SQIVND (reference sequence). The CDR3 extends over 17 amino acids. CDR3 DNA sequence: TGTGCCAGTAGTATGGGGCTGGCGGAGAGGTCGTACAATGAGCAGTTCTTC. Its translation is CASSMGLAERSYNEQFF.

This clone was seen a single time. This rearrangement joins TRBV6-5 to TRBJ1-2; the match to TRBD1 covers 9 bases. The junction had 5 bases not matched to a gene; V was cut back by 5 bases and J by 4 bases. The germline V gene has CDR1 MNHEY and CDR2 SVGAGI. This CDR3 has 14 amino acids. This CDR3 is CASSEGTGLYGYTF. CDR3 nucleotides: TGTGCCAGCAGTGAAGGGACAGGGCTCTATGGCTACACCTTC.

DNA of the CDR3: TGTGCCAGCAGCGTAGGGTTTGACAATGAGCAGTTCTTC. It is translated as CASSVGFDNEQFF. The V gene is TRBV9, the J gene TRBJ2-1; D uncertain. The CDR3 sequence is 13 residues long. The germline V gene has CDR1 SGDLS and CDR2 YYNGEE. Trimming removed 0 bases from V and 5 bases from J, with 6 bases in between.